This is a list of T cell receptor beta chains from one sample in a study of T cells in Graves' hyperthyroidism and ophthalmopathy. One entry per CDR3 protein, called by TCRdb with MiXCR from the multiplex PCR reads. The profile shows fewer than 750,000 distinct CDR3 sequences, under 60% of them singletons. Sample: peripheral blood or thyroid tissue (not recorded which). These receptors originate from a woman aged 18-35 years with Graves' hyperthyroidism. Both conserved end residues are part of each CDR3. D genes are given only for firm matches. Size values are once, few and many counts, or a class for expanded clones, and some rows have none.

clone_size | j_call | v_call | d_call | cdr3_aa | cdr3_nt
NA | TRBJ2-7 | TRBV11-2 | NA | CASSYLRDYEQYF | TGTGCCAGCAGCTACTTAAGGGACTACGAGCAGTACTTC
many | TRBJ1-5 | TRBV10-3 | NA | CAISETDMNQPQHF | TGTGCCATCAGTGAGACGGACATGAATCAGCCCCAGCATTTT
many | TRBJ2-7 | TRBV7-9 | TRBD1 | CASSLWTGSLDEQYF | TGTGCCAGCAGCCTATGGACAGGGTCGTTAGACGAGCAGTACTTC
NA | TRBJ1-2 | TRBV29-1 | TRBD1 | CSGSDRGRGYTF | TGCAGCGGCTCCGACAGGGGAAGAGGCTACACCTTC
NA | TRBJ1-1 | TRBV12-3/TRBV12-4 | NA | CASSLRRGMGASTEAFF | TGTGCCAGCAGTTTGAGGCGTGGAATGGGAGCGAGCACTGAAGCTTTCTTT
NA | TRBJ1-5 | TRBV10-3 | NA | CAISELGVGDQPQHF | TGTGCCATCAGTGAGCTGGGGGTAGGGGATCAGCCCCAGCATTTT
few | TRBJ2-5 | TRBV6-5 | NA | CASSKRRDTRQETQYF | TGTGCCAGCAGTAAGAGACGGGACACCCGTCAAGAGACCCAGTACTTC
many | TRBJ2-2 | TRBV2 | NA | CASQKGHTGELFF | TGTGCCAGCCAGAAGGGGCACACCGGGGAGCTGTTTTTT
many | TRBJ2-7 | TRBV10-3 | NA | CAISDQGRLEQYF | TGTGCCATCAGTGACCAGGGGCGGCTCGAGCAGTACTTC
few | TRBJ2-1 | TRBV7-3 | NA | CASSLMIGDGQFF | TGTGCCAGCAGCTTAATGATAGGGGATGGGCAGTTCTTC
many | TRBJ2-5 | TRBV2 | TRBD1 | CASSESLTGRETQYF | TGTGCCAGCAGTGAATCCCTGACAGGGAGAGAGACCCAGTACTTC
many | TRBJ2-2 | TRBV24-1 | NA | CATRDTGELFF | TGTGCCACCAGGGATACCGGGGAGCTGTTTTTT
NA | TRBJ2-2 | TRBV5-1 | TRBD2 | CASASWGGTGELFF | TGCGCCAGTGCCTCATGGGGGGGGACCGGGGAGCTGTTTTTT
NA | TRBJ1-6 | TRBV20-1 | NA | CSAERREASPLHF | TGCAGTGCTGAGCGGCGGGAGGCATCACCCCTCCACTTT
NA | TRBJ2-2 | TRBV7-3 | TRBD2 | CASGHSGSGLNTGELFF | TGTGCCAGCGGACATAGCGGGAGTGGGTTGAACACCGGGGAGCTGTTTTTT
many | TRBJ2-7 | TRBV20-1 | TRBD2 | CSASASGRSYEQYF | TGCAGTGCCAGCGCTAGCGGCCGATCCTACGAGCAGTACTTC
many | TRBJ2-5 | TRBV29-1 | TRBD2 | CSVGLAGVKETQYF | TGCAGCGTTGGACTAGCGGGAGTGAAAGAGACCCAGTACTTC
many | TRBJ1-5 | TRBV24-1 | NA | CATSDSRPGGQPQHF | TGTGCCACCAGTGATTCCCGACCCGGCGGGCAGCCCCAGCATTTT
many | TRBJ1-5 | TRBV27 | NA | CASSSAGSNQPQHF | TGTGCCAGCAGTTCCGCGGGAAGCAATCAGCCCCAGCATTTT
NA | TRBJ2-6 | TRBV7-9 | TRBD1 | CASSSPRGHGANVLTF | TGTGCCAGCAGCTCACCTAGGGGGCATGGGGCCAACGTCCTGACTTTC
NA | TRBJ1-1 | TRBV20-1 | NA | CSARRGYEAFF | TGCAGTGCTAGACGGGGTTATGAAGCTTTCTTT
many | TRBJ1-1 | TRBV4-3 | NA | CASSQSAMNTEAFF | TGCGCCAGCAGCCAATCAGCCATGAACACTGAAGCTTTCTTT
NA | TRBJ1-2 | TRBV29-1 | NA | CSVVGLVASYKNYGYTF | TGCAGCGTTGTCGGCCTAGTTGCATCCTACAAGAACTATGGCTACACCTTC
many | TRBJ1-5 | TRBV30 | NA | CAWSEGGYQPQHF | TGTGCCTGGAGTGAGGGAGGGTATCAGCCCCAGCATTTT
many | TRBJ2-7 | TRBV19 | NA | CASSPGRDSYEQYF | TGTGCCAGTAGTCCGGGACGTGACTCCTACGAGCAGTACTTC
NA | TRBJ2-2 | TRBV15 | NA | CATSRAAGTGELFF | TGTGCCACCAGCAGAGCCGCCGGGACAGGGGAGCTGTTTTTT
many | TRBJ2-2 | TRBV19 | NA | CASSIYLNTGELFF | TGTGCCAGTAGTATATATCTGAACACCGGGGAGCTGTTTTTT
NA | TRBJ2-7 | TRBV7-8 | NA | CASSPLGRGSNEQYF | TGCGCCAGCAGCCCCTTAGGGCGGGGTAGCAATGAGCAGTACTTC
many | TRBJ1-1 | TRBV7-6 | NA | CASSLNRDPGTEAFF | TGTGCCAGCAGCTTAAACCGGGACCCGGGGACTGAAGCTTTCTTT
many | TRBJ2-2 | TRBV7-2 | NA | CASSPRTEGYTGELFF | TGTGCCAGCAGTCCGAGGACAGAAGGTTACACCGGGGAGCTGTTTTTT
many | TRBJ1-3 | TRBV19 | NA | CASSTGISGNTIYF | TGTGCCAGTAGCACCGGGATCTCTGGAAACACCATATATTTT
few | TRBJ2-2 | TRBV6-6 | TRBD2 | CASGLAETGELFF | TGTGCCAGCGGACTAGCGGAAACCGGGGAGCTGTTTTTT
few | TRBJ2-3 | TRBV2 | TRBD1 | CASSEDRPDTQYF | TGTGCCAGCAGTGAGGACAGGCCCGACACGCAGTATTTT
many | TRBJ1-4 | TRBV7-9 | NA | CASSLDTGSRGEKLFF | TGTGCCAGCAGCTTAGATACCGGGTCCAGAGGTGAAAAACTGTTTTTT
NA | TRBJ1-2 | TRBV29-1 | TRBD1 | CSGGQGESGYTF | TGCAGCGGGGGACAGGGGGAATCTGGCTACACCTTC
many | TRBJ1-1 | TRBV12-3/TRBV12-4 | NA | CASTGMNTEAFF | TGTGCCAGCACCGGAATGAACACTGAAGCTTTCTTT
many | TRBJ2-7 | TRBV15 | NA | CATSRHTGTTSYEQYF | TGTGCCACCAGCAGACACACAGGGACTACCTCCTACGAGCAGTACTTC
many | TRBJ2-7 | TRBV9 | NA | CASSYHPWAYEQYF | TGTGCCAGCAGCTATCACCCCTGGGCGTACGAGCAGTACTTC
many | TRBJ1-4 | TRBV2 | TRBD1 | CASNPGQNEKLFF | TGTGCCAGCAATCCGGGACAGAATGAAAAACTGTTTTTT
many | TRBJ2-7 | TRBV6-2/TRBV6-3 | NA | CASTDYYEQYF | TGTGCCAGCACTGACTACTACGAGCAGTACTTC
NA | TRBJ2-2 | TRBV7-9 | TRBD2 | CASSSTSGNTGELFF | TGTGCCAGCAGCTCAACTAGCGGGAACACCGGGGAGCTGTTTTTT
many | TRBJ2-7 | TRBV7-9 | NA | CASSYGLGEQYF | TGTGCCAGCAGCTATGGACTCGGCGAGCAGTACTTC
once | TRBJ1-2 | TRBV29-1 | NA | CSALGWGGIGYGYTF | TGCAGCGCCTTGGGGTGGGGCGGGATTGGCTATGGCTACACCTTC
NA | TRBJ2-1 | TRBV14 | NA | CASSYAGTPINEQFF | TGTGCCAGCAGTTATGCCGGGACTCCGATCAATGAGCAGTTCTTC
many | TRBJ2-5 | TRBV19 | NA | CASSIAGWETQYF | TGTGCCAGTAGTATCGCTGGTTGGGAGACCCAGTACTTC
many | TRBJ1-5 | TRBV25-1 | TRBD1 | CASSGDSEGNQPQHF | TGTGCCAGCAGTGGGGACAGCGAGGGCAATCAGCCCCAGCATTTT